The rows below give T cell receptor beta chains drawn from one sample of a study of shared clonotypes between healthy human individuals. Assay used: immunoSEQ multiplex PCR; TCRdb lists only in-frame clones, some missing. In the table there are about 470,000 clones, 70% to 80% of which are singletons. Sequencing was carried out using PBMCs. These receptors originate from a woman aged 40 to 50 in good health. Some clones in this sample may be carry-over from other donors' samples. Both conserved end residues are part of each CDR3. The D gene is left open where the match is weak. Size tells how often a clone was seen (once, few, many) or the class of an expanded clone, and some rows leave it out.

clone size: once; J gene: TRBJ2-1; V gene: TRBV10-3; D gene: NA; CDR3 protein: CAIATRGGEQFF; CDR3 DNA: TGTGCCATTGCCACTAGGGGCGGTGAGCAGTTCTTC
clone size: NA; J gene: TRBJ2-7; V gene: TRBV5-1; D gene: TRBD1; CDR3 protein: CASREGTGRIEQYF; CDR3 DNA: TGCGCCAGCAGGGAAGGGACAGGTAGGATCGAGCAGTACTTC
clone size: few; J gene: TRBJ2-7; V gene: TRBV2; D gene: NA; CDR3 protein: CASSANRGTEEQYF; CDR3 DNA: TGTGCCAGCAGTGCGAACCGCGGGACAGAAGAGCAGTACTTC
clone size: NA; J gene: TRBJ1-2; V gene: TRBV11-2; D gene: NA; CDR3 protein: CASSWGTLVGYGYTF; CDR3 DNA: TGTGCCAGCAGCTGGGGGACCCTAGTAGGCTATGGCTACACCTTC
clone size: NA; J gene: TRBJ2-1; V gene: TRBV9; D gene: NA; CDR3 protein: CASSVATGRGAYEQFF; CDR3 DNA: TGTGCCAGCAGCGTAGCAACCGGGCGAGGTGCTTATGAGCAGTTCTTC
clone size: once; J gene: TRBJ1-5; V gene: TRBV5-1; D gene: TRBD1; CDR3 protein: CASSPGQGLNQPQHF; CDR3 DNA: TGCGCCAGCAGCCCGGGACAGGGGCTAAATCAGCCCCAGCATTTT
clone size: NA; J gene: TRBJ1-1; V gene: TRBV28; D gene: NA; CDR3 protein: CASSRRDGEAFF; CDR3 DNA: TGTGCCAGCAGCCGCCGGGACGGTGAAGCTTTCTTT
clone size: NA; J gene: TRBJ1-5; V gene: TRBV19; D gene: TRBD1; CDR3 protein: CASSIDQTGTSNQPQHF; CDR3 DNA: TGTGCCAGTAGTATAGATCAGACAGGGACAAGCAATCAGCCCCAGCATTTT
clone size: NA; J gene: TRBJ2-7; V gene: TRBV28; D gene: NA; CDR3 protein: CASSLWGRSHEQYF; CDR3 DNA: TGTGCCAGCAGTTTATGGGGTCGGAGCCACGAGCAGTACTTC
clone size: NA; J gene: TRBJ2-5; V gene: TRBV9; D gene: TRBD2; CDR3 protein: CASSVSGIIQETQYF; CDR3 DNA: TGTGCCAGCAGCGTTAGCGGGATTATCCAAGAGACCCAGTACTTC
clone size: NA; J gene: TRBJ1-5; V gene: TRBV28; D gene: NA; CDR3 protein: CASSPLGGFGNQPQHF; CDR3 DNA: TGTGCCAGCAGTCCCCTCGGGGGGTTTGGCAATCAGCCCCAGCATTTT
clone size: NA; J gene: TRBJ2-3; V gene: TRBV5-6; D gene: NA; CDR3 protein: CASSPIPTDTQYF; CDR3 DNA: TGTGCCAGCAGCCCCATCCCCACAGATACGCAGTATTTT
clone size: NA; J gene: TRBJ1-2; V gene: TRBV4-1; D gene: NA; CDR3 protein: CASSQEVDNVIYGYTF; CDR3 DNA: TGCGCCAGCAGCCAAGAAGTGGACAACGTGATCTATGGCTACACCTTC
clone size: NA; J gene: TRBJ2-2; V gene: TRBV9; D gene: TRBD2; CDR3 protein: CASSAASGANTGELFF; CDR3 DNA: TGTGCCAGCAGCGCCGCTAGCGGGGCGAACACCGGGGAGCTGTTTTTT
clone size: NA; J gene: TRBJ2-5; V gene: TRBV7-2; D gene: NA; CDR3 protein: CASSLREQETQYF; CDR3 DNA: TGCGCCAGCAGCCTTCGGGAACAAGAGACCCAGTACTTC
clone size: NA; J gene: TRBJ2-7; V gene: TRBV5-1; D gene: TRBD2; CDR3 protein: CASSLPGGSYEQYF; CDR3 DNA: TGCGCCAGCAGCTTGCCGGGGGGCTCCTACGAGCAGTACTTC
clone size: NA; J gene: TRBJ2-1; V gene: TRBV5-6; D gene: TRBD2; CDR3 protein: CASSTGLAVHEQFF; CDR3 DNA: TGTGCCAGCAGCACGGGACTAGCGGTCCATGAGCAGTTCTTC
clone size: NA; J gene: TRBJ2-5; V gene: TRBV18; D gene: NA; CDR3 protein: CASSLYQETQYF; CDR3 DNA: TGTGCCAGCTCACTTTACCAAGAGACCCAGTACTTC
clone size: NA; J gene: TRBJ2-3; V gene: TRBV18; D gene: TRBD2; CDR3 protein: CASSPTSGYTDTQYF; CDR3 DNA: TGTGCCAGCTCACCGACTAGCGGATACACAGATACGCAGTATTTT
clone size: NA; J gene: TRBJ2-1; V gene: TRBV7-2; D gene: NA; CDR3 protein: CASSLTQGHNEQFF; CDR3 DNA: TGTGCCAGCAGCTTGACCCAGGGCCACAATGAGCAGTTCTTC
clone size: NA; J gene: TRBJ2-2; V gene: TRBV5-1; D gene: NA; CDR3 protein: CASSMGTNTGELFF; CDR3 DNA: TGCGCCAGCAGCATGGGGACGAACACCGGGGAGCTGTTTTTT
clone size: NA; J gene: TRBJ2-2; V gene: TRBV6-5; D gene: TRBD2; CDR3 protein: CASSAGDSDTGELFF; CDR3 DNA: TGTGCCAGCAGTGCGGGGGACTCGGATACCGGGGAGCTGTTTTTT
clone size: NA; J gene: TRBJ1-1; V gene: TRBV5-1; D gene: NA; CDR3 protein: CASRDLNTEAFF; CDR3 DNA: TGCGCCAGCAGAGACCTGAACACTGAAGCTTTCTTT
clone size: NA; J gene: TRBJ1-6; V gene: TRBV28; D gene: NA; CDR3 protein: CASSPPRGVYSPLHF; CDR3 DNA: TGTGCCAGCAGTCCCCCCCGGGGGGTTTATTCACCCCTCCACTTT
clone size: NA; J gene: TRBJ2-1; V gene: TRBV5-4; D gene: TRBD2; CDR3 protein: CASSPEASGFYEQFF; CDR3 DNA: TGTGCCAGCAGCCCCGAGGCTAGCGGGTTCTATGAGCAGTTCTTC
clone size: NA; J gene: TRBJ2-3; V gene: TRBV2; D gene: NA; CDR3 protein: CAGSDDGLNTQYF; CDR3 DNA: TGTGCCGGCAGTGATGACGGCTTAAATACGCAGTATTTT